The sequence of this T cell receptor beta chain was determined in a study of T cell responses to AZD1222 COVID-19 vaccine. Study-level points and caveats: Sampling captured repertoires only after the peak T cell response. Spike was spanned by vaccine-associated CD4 TCRs, which were dominant at 160-218 and 743-854.

Concerning this clone: Its antigen is unidentified.

CDR1 and CDR2 (germline): SGHKS, YYEKEE (reference sequence). The CDR3 runs 15 residues. Trimming took off 2 bases at V and 2 bases at J, with 11 bases between the two ends. Some clones are missing from TCRdb's copy, which holds only in-frame ones; the method was immunoSEQ multiplex PCR. The top ten clones hold approximately 1.2% of a sample with 100,000 or so clones, roughly nine tenths of them seen once. The V call is TRBV5-5, the J call TRBJ1-5; D might be TRBD1 (5 bases). The sequence derives from an adult in good health. Specimen: peripheral blood, collected on day 0 of AZD1222 vaccination. CDR3 bases: TGTGCCAGCAGCTTTTGGGGGGAGGGCAATCAGCCCCAGCATTTT. Amino acids: CASSFWGEGNQPQHF.